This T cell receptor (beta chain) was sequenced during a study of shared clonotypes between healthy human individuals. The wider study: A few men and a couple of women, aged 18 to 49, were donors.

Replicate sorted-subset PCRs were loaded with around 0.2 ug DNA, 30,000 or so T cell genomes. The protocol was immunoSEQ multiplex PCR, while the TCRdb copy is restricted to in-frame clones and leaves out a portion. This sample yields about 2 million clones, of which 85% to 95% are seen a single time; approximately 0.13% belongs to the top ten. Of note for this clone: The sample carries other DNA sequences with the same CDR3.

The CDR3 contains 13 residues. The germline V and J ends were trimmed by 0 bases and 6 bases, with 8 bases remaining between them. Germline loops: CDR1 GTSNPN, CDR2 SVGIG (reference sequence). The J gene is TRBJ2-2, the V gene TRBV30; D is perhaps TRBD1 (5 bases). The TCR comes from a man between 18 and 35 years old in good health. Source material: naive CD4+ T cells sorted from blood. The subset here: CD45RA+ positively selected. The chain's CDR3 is CAWSVRRAGELFF. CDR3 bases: TGTGCCTGGAGTGTACGCAGGGCCGGGGAGCTGTTTTTT.